The clone carrying this T cell receptor (beta chain) was counted ten times or more. This CDR3 is 13 amino acids long. V was clipped by 7 bases and J by 5 bases; unmatched bases: 5. The germline CDR1 and CDR2 sequences are WSHSY and SAAADI. This entry belongs to a study of T cells of healthy individuals. In TCRdb, the 5' RACE reads were re-called with MiXCR into one record per CDR3 protein. The sample yields about 82,000 distinct CDR3 sequences, approximately 5.4% seen once. The origin of this receptor is a female donor in good health. The chain uses TRBV10-2 and TRBJ2-5; 9 bases align to TRBD1. CDR3: CASTFDRGETQYF. In nucleotides, the CDR3 is TGCGCCAGCACCTTCGACAGGGGGGAGACCCAGTACTTC.